This record looks at one T cell receptor beta chain sequence and its context. A read error may produce the germline difference seen at one junction end. The CDR3 has 13 amino acids. The germline V gene has CDR1 ENHRY and CDR2 SYGVKD. TCRdb fed the RT-PCR reads into MiXCR, producing one record per CDR3 protein. This sample yields around 700,000 distinct CDR3 sequences, of which 14% are seen a single time; roughly 3.9% belongs to the top ten. V and J are TRBV10-3 and TRBJ2-2; 8 bases line up with TRBD1. The receptor comes from a female donor in good health, serving as a healthy control. Sequenced sample: memory CD4+ T cells from blood. This chain's CDR3 is CAIGDRGPGELFF. The CDR3 nucleotides are TGTGCCATCGGTGACAGGGGCCCCGGGGAGCTGTTTTTT.